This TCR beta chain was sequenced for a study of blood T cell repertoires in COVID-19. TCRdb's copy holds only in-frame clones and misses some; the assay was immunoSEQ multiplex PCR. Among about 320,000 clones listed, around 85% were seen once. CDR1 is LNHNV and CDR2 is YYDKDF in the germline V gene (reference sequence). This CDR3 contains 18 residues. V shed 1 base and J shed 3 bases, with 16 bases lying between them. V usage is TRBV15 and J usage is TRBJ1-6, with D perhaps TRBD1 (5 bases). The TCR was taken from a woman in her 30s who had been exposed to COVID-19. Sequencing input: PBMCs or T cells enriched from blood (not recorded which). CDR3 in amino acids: CATSRGWGGGFYNSPLHF. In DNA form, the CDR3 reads TGTGCCACCAGCAGAGGTTGGGGGGGAGGTTTCTATAATTCACCCCTCCACTTT.